These 29 T cell receptor beta chains were sequenced from one sample in a study of cytomegalovirus exposure and HLA in healthy donors (dated by TCRdb to 2015 to 2018). Library construction relied on the immunoSEQ multiplex PCR assay. The immuneACCESS repertoire file appears here via TCRdb, limited to in-frame rearrangements. These files lack a portion of the clones; in checked studies, under half of the deficit traces to unresolved V genes, and the cause of the others is not known. This sample holds fewer than 200,000 clones; about four fifths were observed only once. About 2.8% of the sample goes to the ten largest clones. Sequenced material: PBMCs. These receptors were obtained from a woman aged 18-29 years in good health and CMV-seropositive.

This rearrangement joins TRBV7-2 to TRBJ2-7; a weak D match, TRBD2 (6 bases). Germline loops: CDR1 SGHTA, CDR2 FQGNSA. This CDR3 is built from 12 residues. Trimming left V 5 bases short and J 7 bases short, with 12 bases between. The CDR3: CASSPDAGEQYF. In nucleotides, the CDR3 is TGTGCCAGCAGCCCTGACGCGGGGGAGCAGTACTTC.

The chain links TRBV10-1 to TRBJ2-3; 8 bases match TRBD2. CDR1 and CDR2 from the germline V gene are WNHNN and SYGVQD (reference sequence). Losses at the gene ends were 3 bases for V and 5 bases for J; bases not matched to a gene: 7. The length of the CDR3 is 15 residues. The CDR3 DNA sequence: TGCGCCAGCAGTGAACGACGGGGGGGGATAGATACGCAGTATTTT. Its protein is CASSERRGGIDTQYF.

The chain joins TRBV18 to TRBJ1-5; TRBD1 matches at 7 bases. The CDR3 contains 16 residues. Germline CDR1 reads KGHSH; CDR2 reads LQKENI. The J segment lost 1 base and the V segment lost 3 bases, leaving 6 bases of the junction unmatched. This CDR3 is CASSPTGDVSNQPQHF. CDR3 DNA: TGTGCCAGCTCACCTACAGGGGATGTCAGCAATCAGCCCCAGCATTTT.

The chain is built from TRBV5-4 and TRBJ2-1, with 8 bases identical to TRBD2. The germline V gene encodes CDR1 SGHNT and CDR2 YYREEE (reference sequence). Trimming took 4 bases from V and 2 from J; bases not matched to a gene: 5. CDR3 length: 15 amino acids. CDR3 residues: CASSEPGGPYNEQFF. The CDR3 DNA follows: TGTGCCAGCAGCGAACCGGGGGGGCCCTACAATGAGCAGTTCTTC.

This clone was counted only a few times. The chain links TRBV5-4 to TRBJ2-7; no definite D call. Germline V gives CDR1 SGHNT, CDR2 YYREEE (reference sequence). The CDR3 has 14 amino acids. Trimming removed 0 bases at V and 2 bases at J, with 9 bases between. CDR3 sequence (DNA): TGTGCCAGCAGCTTGGAGGTCACTACCTACGAGCAGTACTTC. Its protein product is CASSLEVTTYEQYF.

This chain joins TRBV5-1 and TRBJ1-1; maybe TRBD1 (6 bases). V lost 5 bases and J 3 bases, leaving 11 bases between the germline ends. Germline assignment: CDR1 SGHRS and CDR2 YFSETQ. The CDR3 contains 13 residues. DNA for the CDR3: TGCGCCAGCAGACAGGGAGGGGACACTGAAGCTTTCTTT. As protein: CASRQGGDTEAFF.

The rearrangement links TRBV7-8 to TRBJ2-7; a weak D match, TRBD1 (5 bases). CDR1 is SGHVS and CDR2 is FQNEAQ in the germline V gene. V lost 5 bases to trimming and J lost 0 bases, with 14 bases between them. The CDR3 contains 15 residues. The CDR3 nucleotides are TGTGCCAGCAGCCAGATTGACAGATTCTCCTACGAGCAGTACTTC. Translation: CASSQIDRFSYEQYF.

This chain links TRBV9 with TRBJ1-1; D not resolved. The CDR3 has 16 residues. From germline, CDR1 is SGDLS and CDR2 YYNGEE. V lost 2 bases to trimming and J lost 3 bases, with 17 bases between them. CDR3 amino acids: CASSVVFSRGDTEAFF. CDR3 DNA sequence: TGTGCCAGCAGCGTGGTCTTTAGTCGGGGAGACACTGAAGCTTTCTTT.

This rearrangement joins TRBV6-5 to TRBJ2-3; D not resolved. Germline V gene data show CDR1 as MNHEY and CDR2 as SVGAGI. Trimming stripped 7 bases from V and 0 bases from J, with 14 bases between. The CDR3 consists of 15 residues. The CDR3 reads CASTTGFTSTDTQYF. For the CDR3, the DNA is TGTGCCAGCACCACCGGGTTCACTAGCACAGATACGCAGTATTTT.

The CDR3 DNA is TGTGCCAGCAGCCACGGGGGGGCTAGCACAGATACGCAGTATTTT. Its protein is CASSHGGASTDTQYF. The rearrangement joins TRBV14 to TRBJ2-3, with 8 positions matching TRBD2. Germline V gene sequence: CDR1 SGHDN, CDR2 FVKESK. J gave up 0 bases and V 3 bases, and 2 bases lay outside the gene matches. This CDR3 spans 15 amino acids.

V gene TRBV9 combines with J gene TRBJ2-2, with D hard to call. Trimming pared 3 bases from V and 2 bases from J, leaving 5 bases between. The CDR3 consists of 13 residues. Germline V gives CDR1 SGDLS, CDR2 YYNGEE. CDR3 protein: CASSASNTGELFF. CDR3 nucleotide sequence: TGTGCCAGCAGCGCCTCTAACACCGGGGAGCTGTTTTTT.

CDR3 loop: CASKRIRGASTDTQYF. The DNA of the CDR3 is TGTGCCAGCAAAAGGATCCGGGGGGCTAGCACAGATACGCAGTATTTT. The chain carries TRBV27 and TRBJ2-3; D might be TRBD2 (7 bases). The CDR3 spans 16 residues. Per germline, CDR1 MNHEY and CDR2 SMNVEV (reference sequence). With 7 bases removed from V and 0 bases from J, the gap between germline ends came to 17 bases.

The V call is TRBV5-1, the J call TRBJ2-1; 8 nucleotides agree with TRBD2. CDR1 and CDR2 from the germline V gene are SGHRS and YFSETQ. The CDR3 length is 16 residues. V lost 0 bases to trimming and J lost 4 bases; unmatched junction nucleotides: 6. CDR3 sequence (DNA): TGCGCCAGCAGCTTGGGGGTGCGGGGGGCTTACAATGAGCAGTTCTTC. This encodes CASSLGVRGAYNEQFF.

V usage is TRBV25-1 and J usage is TRBJ1-1; no definite D call. The V end lost 3 bases, the J end lost 0 bases, and 8 bases lay between the germline ends. The CDR3 spans 14 residues. Germline lookup yields CDR1 MGHDK and CDR2 SYGVNS. The chain's CDR3 is CASSDGGLNTEAFF. As DNA, the CDR3 is TGTGCCAGCAGTGATGGCGGTTTGAACACTGAAGCTTTCTTT.

The chain has TRBV11-2 and TRBJ2-7; D perhaps matches TRBD1 (8 bases). Germline V gene sequence: CDR1 SGHAT, CDR2 FQNNGV. V lost 3 bases to trimming and J lost 6 bases, with 15 bases between them. The CDR3 consists of 14 residues. CDR3 coding DNA: TGTGCCAGCAGCTTGCCCACAGGGGGGGGCGAGCAGTACTTC. Translated: CASSLPTGGGEQYF.

This sequence joins TRBV5-1 and TRBJ1-2; 7 nucleotides align to TRBD1. This CDR3 has 14 amino acids. V lost 1 base and J lost 7; bases outside the gene matches: 7. In germline, CDR1 is SGHRS, CDR2 YFSETQ. CDR3 nucleotides: TGCGCCAGCAGCTTGATGGGGTACAGGGGTGGCTACACCTTC. Translation gives CASSLMGYRGGYTF. The whole variable domain, remainder taken from reference TRBV5-1 and TRBJ1-2, is KAGVTQTPRYLIKTRGQQVTLSCSPISGHRSVSWYQQTPGQGLQFLFEYFSETQRNKGNFPGRFSGRQFSNSRSEMNVSTLELGDSALYLCASSLMGYRGGYTFGSGTRLTVV.

The rearrangement joins TRBV14 to TRBJ1-2, with TRBD1 identical over 9 bases. The V segment lost 5 bases and the J segment 4 bases; nucleotides outside the gene matches: 8. The CDR3 covers 15 residues. Germline CDR1 and CDR2: SGHDN and FVKESK. This CDR3 is CASSTAGTGSYGYTF. In DNA, the CDR3 is TGTGCCAGCAGCACCGCCGGGACAGGGAGCTATGGCTACACCTTC.

The V and J genes are TRBV7-3 and TRBJ2-5; possibly TRBD2 for D (6 bases). Germline assignment: CDR1 SGHTA and CDR2 FQGTGA. V was cut by 5 bases and J by 3 bases, with 10 bases left in between. This CDR3 region has 13 residues. Written as DNA, the CDR3 is TGTGCCAGCAGCCGGGGACTGGAAGAGACCCAGTACTTC. This codes for CASSRGLEETQYF. Supplemented by reference TRBV7-3 and TRBJ2-5, the full variable domain reads GAGVSQTPSNKVTEKGKYVELRCDPISGHTALYWYRQSLGQGPEFLIYFQGTGAADDSGLPNDRFFAVRPEGSVSTLKIQRTERGDSAVYLCASSRGLEETQYFGPGTRLLVL.

The chain couples TRBV19 to TRBJ1-6; no reliable D call. This CDR3 is 14 amino acids long. V shed 9 bases and J shed 7 bases, with 16 bases lying between them. CDR1 and CDR2 (germline): LNHDA, SQIVND (reference sequence). The CDR3 coding sequence is TGTGCCAGCCAACCCCCAGGCTGGAATTCACCCCTCCACTTT. This sequence encodes CASQPPGWNSPLHF.

This clone was counted a few times. The chain uses TRBV9 and TRBJ2-6; 10 bases match TRBD1. This CDR3 region has 18 residues. Germline V gene sequence: CDR1 SGDLS, CDR2 YYNGEE. The V and J ends lost 0 bases and 0 bases, in that order; junction bases with no gene match: 3. In nucleotides, the CDR3 is TGTGCCAGCAGCGTAGGTGGGACAGGGGACTCTGGGGCCAACGTCCTGACTTTC. Protein sequence: CASSVGGTGDSGANVLTF. Combining the CDR3 with reference TRBV9 and TRBJ2-6 gives the whole variable domain DSGVTQTPKHLITATGQRVTLRCSPRSGDLSVYWYQQSLDQGLQFLIQYYNGEERAKGNILERFSAQQFPDLHSELNLSSLELGDSALYFCASSVGGTGDSGANVLTFGAGSRLTVL.

V is TRBV19 and J is TRBJ1-3, with D unclear. This CDR3 is built from 17 residues. Germline V gene sequence: CDR1 LNHDA, CDR2 SQIVND (reference sequence). Trimming left V 3 bases short and J 0 bases short, with 15 bases between. This chain's CDR3 is CASSILRAGSSGNTIYF. The CDR3 nucleotides read TGTGCCAGTAGTATTTTGCGTGCGGGAAGCTCTGGAAACACCATATATTTT.

CDR3 DNA sequence: TGCAGCGTTGAAGTTACCGGGACAGCGAACAATGAGCAGTTCTTC. Protein: CSVEVTGTANNEQFF. The V and J genes are TRBV29-1 and TRBJ2-1; 7 bases are a match to TRBD1. CDR3 length: 15 residues. The germline V gene has CDR1 SQVTM and CDR2 ANQGSEA. The V segment lost 1 base and the J segment 5 bases; nucleotides outside the gene matches: 8.

The V and J genes are TRBV7-2 and TRBJ2-1, with D perhaps TRBD2 (5 bases). CDR1 is SGHTA, CDR2 FQGNSA, per germline. With 1 base removed from V and 6 bases from J, the gap between germline ends came to 10 bases. The CDR3 is 14 residues long. In DNA form, the CDR3 reads TGTGCCAGCAGCTTAGGCGGGTCCGGCAATGAGCAGTTCTTC. Protein: CASSLGGSGNEQFF.

This clone was recorded once. V usage is TRBV5-4 and J usage is TRBJ1-2; 7 bases line up with TRBD1. CDR1 is SGHNT and CDR2 is YYREEE in the germline V gene (reference sequence). There are 14 residues in the CDR3. The trim removed 4 bases at V and 3 bases at J, leaving 6 bases unmatched. CDR3 sequence reads: CASSHDRDDYGYTF. The DNA for the CDR3 is TGTGCCAGCAGCCATGACAGGGATGACTATGGCTACACCTTC.

V gene TRBV10-3 combines with J gene TRBJ2-7; 13 nucleotides align to TRBD2. This CDR3 spans 15 amino acids. V was pared by 5 bases and J by 3 bases, with 4 bases of the junction left unmatched. Looked up from germline, CDR1 is ENHRY and CDR2 is SYGVKD. CDR3 sequence reads: CAISQTSGGVYEQYF. The CDR3 region has the DNA TGTGCCATCAGTCAAACTAGCGGGGGGGTCTACGAGCAGTACTTC.

The rearrangement links TRBV6-5 to TRBJ2-1; a possible D gene is TRBD1 (7 bases). This CDR3 has 15 residues. Trimming took 5 bases from V and 7 from J, leaving 18 bases between them. The germline V gene encodes CDR1 MNHEY and CDR2 SVGAGI. CDR3 in amino acids: CASSNPQQGRNEQFF. The CDR3 nucleotides read TGTGCCAGCAGTAACCCGCAACAGGGGAGGAATGAGCAGTTCTTC.

V is TRBV29-1 and J is TRBJ2-5; the D gene is possibly TRBD2 (6 bases). In germline, CDR1 is SQVTM, CDR2 ANQGSEA. V was pared by 3 bases and J by 5 bases, with 10 bases between. This CDR3 is 12 amino acids long. The CDR3 coding sequence is TGCAGCGTTGAGTATGGAGGGGAGACCCAGTACTTC. It is translated as CSVEYGGETQYF.

This clone was picked up a small number of times. The V gene is TRBV10-3, the J gene TRBJ1-2; tentative D call: TRBD1 (5 bases). Germline V gene sequence: CDR1 ENHRY, CDR2 SYGVKD. The CDR3 is made up of 13 amino acids. With 7 bases removed from V and 4 bases from J, the gap between germline ends came to 13 bases. CDR3 nucleotide sequence: TGTGCCATCAACCATGGGGGGAGCTATGGCTACACCTTC. Its protein product is CAINHGGSYGYTF.

J is TRBJ2-3 and V is TRBV9; TRBD2 agrees at 9 bases. Germline V gene data show CDR1 as SGDLS and CDR2 as YYNGEE. This CDR3 region has 15 residues. The V gene end was trimmed by 4 bases and the J gene end by 2 bases; junction bases not matched to a gene: 5. CDR3 coding DNA: TGTGCCAGCAGCCCTAGCGGGGTTTTCACAGATACGCAGTATTTT. Its translation is CASSPSGVFTDTQYF.